The text below deals with one T cell receptor beta chain. The antigen is unknown. This sample was taken from a study of OX40 agonist ivuxolimab in advanced cancers. Across the whole study: The study treated patients with ivuxolimab, an agonistic anti-OX40 (CD134) antibody. All patients had ivuxolimab intravenously every 2 weeks at 0.01 to 10 mg/kg. General observations from the study: Researchers report that CD8+ T cells had, on average, more expanded clones than CD4+.

Sequenced by immunoSEQ multiplex PCR; TCRdb stores in-frame clones only, minus some. This sample has 70,000 to 90,000 clones, with roughly 89% found just once. CDR1 and CDR2 (germline): MNHEY, SMNVEV (reference sequence). The CDR3 length is 13 residues. Trimming took 0 bases from V and 7 from J, leaving 7 bases between them. This chain joins TRBV27 and TRBJ2-1; weak D call: TRBD2 (6 bases). Sequenced material: CD4+ or CD8+ T cells sorted from blood, taken in a trial of the OX40 agonist ivuxolimab. The receptor was isolated from an adult with an advanced solid tumor such as melanoma, head and neck, liver or kidney cancer. CDR3 bases: TGTGCCAGCAGTTTATCCGGAGGGAATGAGCAGTTCTTC. Translated: CASSLSGGNEQFF.